Below, 3 T cell receptor beta chains from the same sample are listed, as sequenced in a study of T cell changes during pregnancy in multiple sclerosis. The table came from immunoSEQ multiplex PCR; TCRdb's copy has only in-frame clones and leaves some out. The table lists about 130,000 clones, roughly 97% of them singletons, with 0.44% in the top ten. Sequencing was performed on peripheral blood, taken after pregnancy. The receptors here all came from a female donor with multiple sclerosis, enrolled in a pregnancy study.

In its sample, this clone was seen once. The chain has TRBV7-2 and TRBJ2-2; a possible D gene is TRBD2 (5 bases). The CDR3 totals 15 residues. V lost 5 bases and J lost 4, with 14 bases in between. Germline lookup yields CDR1 SGHTA and CDR2 FQGNSA. The CDR3 loop reads CASSVMGGPTGELFF. The CDR3, as DNA: TGTGCCAGCAGCGTTATGGGCGGGCCCACCGGGGAGCTGTTTTTT.

V usage is TRBV14 and J usage is TRBJ1-1, with 9 nucleotides matching TRBD1. CDR3 length: 14 residues. Per germline, CDR1 SGHDN and CDR2 FVKESK. J was trimmed by 4 bases and V by 7 bases; bases with no gene match: 7. CDR3: CASTKQGAGTEAFF. The CDR3 DNA follows: TGTGCCAGCACGAAACAGGGGGCAGGCACTGAAGCTTTCTTT.

A few counts support this clone. The V call is TRBV30, the J call TRBJ1-1, with D tentatively TRBD1 (5 bases). CDR3 length: 15 amino acids. Trimming removed 2 bases at V and 1 base at J, with 14 bases between. Germline-derived CDR1 and CDR2 are GTSNPN and SVGIG (reference sequence). The CDR3 DNA is TGTGCCTGGAGTCCGCTCAGGGTGGGGAACACTGAAGCTTTCTTT. It codes for CAWSPLRVGNTEAFF.